The present T cell receptor beta chain was sequenced within a study of T cells after yellow fever vaccination. Study-level findings and limits: Abundant clonotypes from the bulk population could have been carried over as contaminants into FACS-sorted repertoires. Of the clonotypes, a small share occurred in both CD4 and CD8 compartments.

Comment on this clonotype: As yet, its antigen is unknown.

They built TCR cDNA with 5'RACE template switching, a step that put in a universal primer site and UMIs. Using its own MiXCR run on the 5' RACE reads, TCRdb lists one record per CDR3 protein. Seen here are about 430,000 distinct CDR3 sequences, about 19% observed once, and the top ten hold over 15%. This receptor was identified in a young man who received the YFV17D yellow fever vaccine. Source: PBMCs, taken before the yellow fever booster vaccination.

The CDR3 nucleotides are TGTGCCATCAGGGGGGGACAGTTCACAGATACGCAGTATTTT. It is translated as CAIRGGQFTDTQYF. V and J are TRBV10-3 and TRBJ2-3, with D possibly TRBD1 on 7 matching bases. Germline V gene sequence: CDR1 ENHRY, CDR2 SYGVKD. This CDR3 region has 14 residues. V was shortened by 6 bases and J by 2 bases, with 12 bases between the two germline ends.